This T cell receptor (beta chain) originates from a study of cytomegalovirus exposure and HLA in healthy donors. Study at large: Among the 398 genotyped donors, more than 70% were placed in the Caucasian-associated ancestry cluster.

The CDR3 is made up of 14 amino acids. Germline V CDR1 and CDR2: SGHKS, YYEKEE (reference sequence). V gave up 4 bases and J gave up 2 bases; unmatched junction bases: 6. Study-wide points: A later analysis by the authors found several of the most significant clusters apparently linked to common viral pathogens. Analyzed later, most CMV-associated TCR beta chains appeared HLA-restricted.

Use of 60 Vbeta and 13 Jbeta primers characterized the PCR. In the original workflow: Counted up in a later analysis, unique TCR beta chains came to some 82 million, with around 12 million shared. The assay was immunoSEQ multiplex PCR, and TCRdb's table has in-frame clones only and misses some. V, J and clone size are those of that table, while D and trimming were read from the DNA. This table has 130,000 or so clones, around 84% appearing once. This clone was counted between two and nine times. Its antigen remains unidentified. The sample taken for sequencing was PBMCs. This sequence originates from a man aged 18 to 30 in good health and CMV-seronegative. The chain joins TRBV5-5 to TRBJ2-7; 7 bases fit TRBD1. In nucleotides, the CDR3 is TGTGCCAGCAGCCCTCGACAGGGCGCCTACGAGCAGTACTTC. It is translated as CASSPRQGAYEQYF.